This T cell receptor (beta chain) was recovered during a study of T cell repertoires in cytomegalovirus infection. About the study: Both recently identified HLA-C-restricted and well-studied HLA-B-restricted CMV epitopes were used in the study. Matching HLA type, along with CMV infection, was indicated by public TCR beta signatures. Findings and caveats of the study: It was HLA-C-restricted CMV-specific TCR beta clonotypes that dominated the response ex vivo. Summed public TCR beta family frequency identified CMV carriers bearing the relevant HLA.

This clonotype was detected ten times or more. The antigen is undetermined. A single record per CDR3 protein comes from TCRdb applying MiXCR to the reads. Among fewer than 1,000,000 distinct CDR3 sequences listed, 25% to 40% were seen once. CDR3 length: 13 residues. Germline V gene data show CDR1 as SEHNR and CDR2 as FQNEAQ (reference sequence). Trimming stripped 8 bases from V and 0 bases from J, with 11 bases between. Sequencing used cultured CD8+ T cells from PBMCs, obtained from culture after CMV antigen stimulation. This receptor was obtained from a human donor in good health (CMV status not recorded). Some clones in this sample may be carry-over from other donors' samples. The gene calls are TRBV7-9 and TRBJ2-7, with D possibly matching TRBD2 (5 bases). The DNA of the CDR3 is TGTGCCAGCGAGGGAGAGAGCTCCTACGAGCAGTACTTC. This encodes CASEGESSYEQYF.